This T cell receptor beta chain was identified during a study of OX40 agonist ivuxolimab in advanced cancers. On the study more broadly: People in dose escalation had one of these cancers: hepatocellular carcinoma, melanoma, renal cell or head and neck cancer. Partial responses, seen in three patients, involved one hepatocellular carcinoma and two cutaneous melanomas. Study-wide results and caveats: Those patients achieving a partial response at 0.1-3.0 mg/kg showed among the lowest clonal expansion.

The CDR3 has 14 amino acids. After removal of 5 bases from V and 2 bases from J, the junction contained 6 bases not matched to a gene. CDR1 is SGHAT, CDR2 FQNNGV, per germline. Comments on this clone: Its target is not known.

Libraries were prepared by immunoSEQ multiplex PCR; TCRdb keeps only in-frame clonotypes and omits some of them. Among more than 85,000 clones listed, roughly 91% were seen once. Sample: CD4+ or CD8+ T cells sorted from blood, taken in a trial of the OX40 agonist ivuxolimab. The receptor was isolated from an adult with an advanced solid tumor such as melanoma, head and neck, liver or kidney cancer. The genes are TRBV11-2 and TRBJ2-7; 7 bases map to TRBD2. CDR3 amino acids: CASSPSGRTYEQYF. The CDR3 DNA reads TGTGCCAGCAGCCCTAGCGGAAGAACCTACGAGCAGTACTTC.